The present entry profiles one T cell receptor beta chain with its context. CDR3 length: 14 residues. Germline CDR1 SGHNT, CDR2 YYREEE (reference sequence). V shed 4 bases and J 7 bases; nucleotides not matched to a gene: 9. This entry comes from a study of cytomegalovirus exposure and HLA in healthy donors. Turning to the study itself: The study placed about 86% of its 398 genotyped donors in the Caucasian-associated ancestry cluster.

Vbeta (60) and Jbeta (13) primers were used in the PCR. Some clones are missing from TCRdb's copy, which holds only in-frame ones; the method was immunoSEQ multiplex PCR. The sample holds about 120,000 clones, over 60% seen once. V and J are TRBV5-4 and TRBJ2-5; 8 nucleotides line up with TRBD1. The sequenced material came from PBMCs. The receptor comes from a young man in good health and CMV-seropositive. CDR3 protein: CASSPQGARVTQYF. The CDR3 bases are TGTGCCAGCAGCCCTCAGGGGGCGCGAGTGACCCAGTACTTC.